This T cell receptor beta chain was found in a study of blood T cell repertoires in COVID-19 (dated by TCRdb to between 2020 and 2021). As for the study more broadly: Collaborator samples came from the United States, Italy and Spain and covered acute and convalescent phases of COVID-19. The material from the prospective study consisted of cDNA or gDNA derived from T cells, B-cell-depleted T cells, or PBMCs. Subjects who had been exposed to COVID-19, were actively infected with it, or had recovered from it provided the deeply sampled blood TCRbeta repertoires that made up the dataset. The repertoires were released in a freely available public database intended as a resource for research on the immune response to SARS-CoV-2. The samples were drawn from two sources: the first 160 participants of the ongoing ImmuneRACE study, and over 950 subjects contributed by 6 global collaborators. A de-identified subject ID, COVID-19 status, age in years and sex were almost always included in the sample metadata. Where HLA class I and class II types were available, the types were taken from metadata supplied by the sample provider, not from assay-based typing. Study-wide findings and limitations: Clinical and demographic metadata were provided uncurated, with the amount varying by source and participant.

The collaborating institutions used their own protocols to collect whole blood in K2EDTA tubes. For TCRbeta analysis, collaborators shipped samples as frozen whole blood, isolated PBMCs, or DNA extracted from either of those sample types. Taken from the germline V gene (reference sequence), the CDR1 and CDR2 loops are PRHDT and FYEKMQ. After removal of 1 base from V and 5 bases from J, the junction retains 12 bases not matched to a gene. Counted from cysteine to phenylalanine, this CDR3 has 19 amino acids. CDR3 DNA only is kept here, 57 bases in frame from base 1. TCRbeta CDR3 regions were amplified from genomic DNA using the immunoSEQ Assay, a bias-controlled multiplex PCR. In the original analysis: The number of nucleated cells in each sample was estimated by amplification of reference gene primers within the assay. To quantify the absolute abundance of each unique TCRbeta CDR3 rearrangement, sequence reads were collapsed and filtered. For each sample, productive Simpson clonality was calculated as the square root of Simpson's diversity index across productive rearrangements. TCRdb obtained this table from immuneACCESS and retained in-frame rearrangements with V and J assigned. These tables miss some clones; where compared with another copy, unresolved V genes account for less than half of the shortfall, and the remainder is unexplained. V, J and clone size derive from that table, while D and trimming were established from the DNA sequence. The sample data list around 60,000 clones, and roughly nine tenths of these were observed just once. The biggest ten clones account for around 1.3% of the sample.

With regard to this clone: Its specific antigen is unknown. Nothing much larger sits one base from this clone, and base qualities are not available.

The TCR originated in a man aged 55-75 years with acute or convalescent COVID-19. The receptor chain draws on TRBV13 and TRBJ2-2, and 11 junction bases match TRBD2. Sequenced sample: peripheral blood. CDR3 reads: CASSLAALAGGRGTGELFF. The sequenced DNA is TGTGCCAGCAGCTTAGCCGCCCTAGCGGGGGGCCGGGGAACCGGGGAGCTGTTTTTT.